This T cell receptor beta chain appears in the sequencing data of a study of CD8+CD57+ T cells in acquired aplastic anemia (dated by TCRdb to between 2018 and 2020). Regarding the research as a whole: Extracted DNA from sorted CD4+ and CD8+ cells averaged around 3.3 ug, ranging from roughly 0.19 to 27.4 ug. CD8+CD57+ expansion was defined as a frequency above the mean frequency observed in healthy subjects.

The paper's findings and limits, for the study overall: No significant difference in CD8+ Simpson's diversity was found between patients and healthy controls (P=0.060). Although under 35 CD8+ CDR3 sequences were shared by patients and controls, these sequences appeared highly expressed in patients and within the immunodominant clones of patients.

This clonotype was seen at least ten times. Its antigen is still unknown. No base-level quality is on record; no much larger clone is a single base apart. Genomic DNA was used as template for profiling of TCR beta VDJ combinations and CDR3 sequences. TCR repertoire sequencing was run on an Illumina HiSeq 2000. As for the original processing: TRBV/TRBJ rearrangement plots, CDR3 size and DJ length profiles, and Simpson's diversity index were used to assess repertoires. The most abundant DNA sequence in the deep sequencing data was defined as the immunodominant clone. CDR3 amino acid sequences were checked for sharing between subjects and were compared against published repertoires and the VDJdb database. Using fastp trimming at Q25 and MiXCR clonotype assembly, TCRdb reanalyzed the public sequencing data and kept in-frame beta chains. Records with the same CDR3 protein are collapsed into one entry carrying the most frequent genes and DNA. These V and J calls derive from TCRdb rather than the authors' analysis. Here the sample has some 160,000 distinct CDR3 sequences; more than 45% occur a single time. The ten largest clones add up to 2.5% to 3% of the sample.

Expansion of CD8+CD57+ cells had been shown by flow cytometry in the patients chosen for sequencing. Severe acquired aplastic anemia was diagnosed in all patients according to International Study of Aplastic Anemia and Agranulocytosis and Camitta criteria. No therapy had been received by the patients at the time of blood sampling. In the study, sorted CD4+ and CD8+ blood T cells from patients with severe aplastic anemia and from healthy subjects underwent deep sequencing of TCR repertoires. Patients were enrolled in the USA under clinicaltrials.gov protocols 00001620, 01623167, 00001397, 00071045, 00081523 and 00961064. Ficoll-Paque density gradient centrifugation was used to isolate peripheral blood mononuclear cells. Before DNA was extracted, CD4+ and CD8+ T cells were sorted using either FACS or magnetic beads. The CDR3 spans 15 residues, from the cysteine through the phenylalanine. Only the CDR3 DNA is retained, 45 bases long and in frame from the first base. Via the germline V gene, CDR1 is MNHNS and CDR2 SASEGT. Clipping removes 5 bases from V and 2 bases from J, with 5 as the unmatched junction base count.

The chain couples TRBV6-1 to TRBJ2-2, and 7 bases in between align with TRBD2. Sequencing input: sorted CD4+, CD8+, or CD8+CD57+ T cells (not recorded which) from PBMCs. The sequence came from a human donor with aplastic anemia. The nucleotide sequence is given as TGTGCCAGCAGTCGAGGGACTACCAACACCGGGGAGCTGTTTTTT. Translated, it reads CASSRGTTNTGELFF.